This T cell receptor beta chain stems from a study of CD8 T cells in Susac syndrome. A quantity of roughly 0.5 to 1 ug RNA underwent reverse transcription using random hexamers. Via MiXCR, TCRdb re-called the immunoSEQ multiplex PCR reads, giving one row per CDR3 protein. The data show 140,000 or so distinct CDR3 sequences, approximately 94% seen once. From blood CD8+ and CD4+ T cells, TCR beta sequences were generated. Sequencing used CD4+ T cells from PBMCs. This clonotype was obtained from a human donor with Susac syndrome.

In DNA form, the CDR3 reads TGTGCCAGCAGCATGGACAGCCATCAGCCCCAGCATTTT. Translation gives CASSMDSHQPQHF. V and J are TRBV5-4 and TRBJ1-5, with D perhaps TRBD1 (6 bases). Germline loops: CDR1 SGHNT, CDR2 YYREEE (reference sequence). This CDR3 has 13 amino acids. Trimming left V 4 bases short and J 5 bases short, with 10 bases between. The full variable domain, in which reference TRBV5-4 and TRBJ1-5 provide the parts outside the CDR3, is ETGVTQSPTHLIKTRGQQVTLRCSSQSGHNTVSWYQQALGQGPQFIFQYYREEENGRGNFPPRFSGLQFPNYSSELNVNALELDDSALYLCASSMDSHQPQHFGDGTRLSIL.